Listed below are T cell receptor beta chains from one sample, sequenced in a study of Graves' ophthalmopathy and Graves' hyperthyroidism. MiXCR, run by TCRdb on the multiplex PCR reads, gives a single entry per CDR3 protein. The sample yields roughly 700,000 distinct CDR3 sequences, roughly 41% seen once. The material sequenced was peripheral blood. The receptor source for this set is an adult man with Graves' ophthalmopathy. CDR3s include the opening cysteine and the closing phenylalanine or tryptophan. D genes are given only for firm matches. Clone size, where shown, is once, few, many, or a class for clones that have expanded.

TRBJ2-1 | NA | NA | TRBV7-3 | TGTGCCAGCAGCGTTACTAGCACTAATGAGCAGTTCTTC | CASSVTSTNEQFF
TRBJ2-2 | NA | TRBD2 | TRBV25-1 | TGTGCCAGCAGTGCTAGAGCCCCGGGGGGGGACACCGGGGAGCTGTTTTTT | CASSARAPGGDTGELFF
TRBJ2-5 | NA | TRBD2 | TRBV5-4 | TGTGCCAGCAGCCAAGGGCTAGCGGAGAACCAAGAGACCCAGTACTTC | CASSQGLAENQETQYF
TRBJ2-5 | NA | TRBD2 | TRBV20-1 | TGCAGTGCTAGAAGCCTAGCGGGAGTTCAAGAGACCCAGTACTTC | CSARSLAGVQETQYF
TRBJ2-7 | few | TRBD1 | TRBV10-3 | TGTGCCAGCAGTGGGGGCCGGCTTGGACAGGCGGTTTCCTACGAGCAGTACTTC | CASSGGRLGQAVSYEQYF
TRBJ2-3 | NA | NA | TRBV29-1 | TGCAGCGTTGAACTCACAGATACGCAGTATTTT | CSVELTDTQYF
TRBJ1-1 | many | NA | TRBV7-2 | TGCGCCAGCAGCGGGGGACCGAACACTGAAGCTTTCTTT | CASSGGPNTEAFF
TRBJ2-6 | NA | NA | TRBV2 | TGTGCCAGCCCCCCCAGCTCTGGGGCCAACGTCCTGACTTTC | CASPPSSGANVLTF
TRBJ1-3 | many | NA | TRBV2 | TGTGCCAGCAAGTACAGGACTGGAAACACCATATATTTT | CASKYRTGNTIYF
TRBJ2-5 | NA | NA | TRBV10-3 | TGTGCCATCGCCCCCCATTTGAGACAGAACCAAGAGACCCAGTACTTC | CAIAPHLRQNQETQYF
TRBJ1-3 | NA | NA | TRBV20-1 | TGCAGTGCTAGAGGCTGGGTCGGACAGAACCCATCTGGAAACACCATATATTTT | CSARGWVGQNPSGNTIYF
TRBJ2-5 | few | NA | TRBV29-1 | TGCAGCGTTCGACCCGACATTGAGTCTATACCTCAAGAGACCCAGTACTTC | CSVRPDIESIPQETQYF
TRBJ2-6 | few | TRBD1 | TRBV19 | TGTGCCAGTAGTCGGCCAGGGGGCTCTGGGGCCAACGTCCTGACTTTC | CASSRPGGSGANVLTF
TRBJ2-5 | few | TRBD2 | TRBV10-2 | TGTGCCAGCAGCCAAGATGATCCGGGGGAGGGGGAGACCCAGTACTTC | CASSQDDPGEGETQYF
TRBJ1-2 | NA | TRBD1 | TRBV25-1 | TGTGCCAGCAGCTCCGGGGGACAGGGGGACGGCTACACCTTC | CASSSGGQGDGYTF
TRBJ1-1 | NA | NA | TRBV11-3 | TGTGCCAGCTCACCACGTGAGGGTGAAGCTTTCTTT | CASSPREGEAFF
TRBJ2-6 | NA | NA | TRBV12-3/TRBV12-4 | TGTGCCAGCAGTCCTCCGGTGGCCAACGTCCTGACTTTC | CASSPPVANVLTF
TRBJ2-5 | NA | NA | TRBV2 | TGTGCCAGCGGTAAACCAGGGGGGGCCTGGGAGACCCAGTACTTC | CASGKPGGAWETQYF